What follows are 29 T cell receptor beta chains derived from one specimen sequenced in a study of T cells in Graves' hyperthyroidism and ophthalmopathy. TCR beta CDR3 regions were amplified from RNA. The HTBI primer set served for first-round RT-PCR of the TCR CDR3. A single record per CDR3 protein comes from TCRdb applying MiXCR to the multiplex PCR reads. The top ten clones hold around 7% of a sample with nearly 600,000 distinct CDR3 sequences, 13% to 15% of them seen once. Source material: blood. These receptors all stem from a woman aged 18-35 years with Graves' ophthalmopathy.

There are many counts of this clonotype. The rearrangement uses TRBV28 and TRBJ2-3, with a weak D call TRBD1 (6 bases). The CDR3 totals 14 residues. In germline, CDR1 is MDHEN, CDR2 SYDVKM. V was shortened by 7 bases and J by 5 bases, with 16 bases between the two germline ends. This chain's CDR3 is CASTRQATQDTQYF. The CDR3 nucleotides read TGTGCCAGCACTCGACAGGCGACCCAAGATACGCAGTATTTT.

This clonotype occurred many times. One junction end does not reproduce the germline sequence, and a read error may be involved. The chain is built from TRBV6-5 and TRBJ2-7, with 11 bases that match TRBD2. Germline CDR1 is MNHEY and CDR2 is SVGAGI. The CDR3 is 16 amino acids. CDR3 residues: CASSYTGLAESYEQCF. For the CDR3, the DNA is TGTGCCAGCAGTTACACGGGACTAGCGGAGTCCTACGAGCAGTGCTTC.

This clonotype was recorded many times. The V call is TRBV2, the J call TRBJ2-1; 11 bases fit TRBD2. The CDR3 has 16 amino acids. The V gene end was trimmed by 4 bases and the J gene end by 7 bases; junction bases not matched to a gene: 9. Germline V gene sequence: CDR1 SNHLY, CDR2 FYNNEI. For the CDR3, the DNA is TGTGCCAGCAGTGGAAACCCTAGCGGGAGGAGGAATGAGCAGTTCTTC. This translates into CASSGNPSGRRNEQFF. Full variable domain (rest looked up from reference TRBV2 and TRBJ2-1): EPEVTQTPSHQVTQMGQEVILRCVPISNHLYFYWYRQILGQKVEFLVSFYNNEISEKSEIFDDQFSVERPDGSNFTLKIRSTKLEDSAMYFCASSGNPSGRRNEQFFGPGTRLTVL.

This clonotype occurred many times. The genes are TRBV20-1 and TRBJ2-5; 7 bases match TRBD1. The CDR3 sequence is 15 residues long. Germline-derived CDR1 and CDR2 are DFQATT and SNEGSKA (reference sequence). Trimming at V came to 2 bases and at J to 3 bases, leaving 9 bases not matched to a gene. Written as DNA, the CDR3 is TGCAGTGCTAGACGCGCCCGGGACAGAAAAGAGACCCAGTACTTC. Its translation: CSARRARDRKETQYF.

This clonotype was found a few times. The chain employs TRBV4-1 and TRBJ2-5; D gene uncertain. Germline V gene data show CDR1 as MGHRA and CDR2 as YSYEKL. V was pared by 5 bases and J by 5 bases, with 18 bases between. This CDR3 contains 15 residues. CDR3 nucleotides: TGCGCCAGCAGCAATAGACTCCAGATTAGGGAGACCCAGTACTTC. Translated: CASSNRLQIRETQYF.

This clonotype has ten or more counts. V is TRBV7-3 and J is TRBJ1-1, with a possible D match to TRBD1 (6 bases). From germline, CDR1 is SGHTA and CDR2 FQGTGA. The CDR3 sequence is 14 residues long. With 5 bases removed from V and 5 bases from J, the gap between germline ends came to 15 bases. CDR3 in DNA: TGTGCCAGCAGCCCGGGACACACTGGGACTGAAGCTTTCTTT. Translated, it gives CASSPGHTGTEAFF.

DNA of the CDR3: TGTGCCAGCAGTGAGGAAGCGGGAGGGCCCCTTGAGAAGCAGTTCTTC. It codes for CASSEEAGGPLEKQFF. This chain uses TRBV6-4 with TRBJ2-1; 10 bases are a match to TRBD2. There are 16 residues in the CDR3. Germline trimming cut 3 bases from V and 11 bases from J; bases unmatched to any gene: 13. Looked up from germline, CDR1 is MRHNA and CDR2 is SNTAGT.

At least ten counts were recorded for this clonotype. The chain couples TRBV12-3 or TRBV12-4 to TRBJ2-6; D unclear. Trimming cost V 7 bases and J 2 bases, with 9 bases left between them. This CDR3 is built from 14 residues. CDR3 DNA sequence: TGTGCCAGCACCCTAAGCCCTGGGGCCAACGTCCTGACTTTC. Its protein product is CASTLSPGANVLTF.

The rearrangement uses TRBV2 and TRBJ1-3; maybe TRBD1 (6 bases). V lost 7 bases, J lost 3 bases, and 19 bases lay in between. Germline V gene lookup returns CDR1 SNHLY and CDR2 FYNNEI. The CDR3 has 16 residues. The CDR3 is CASTPHGTKSGNTIYF. DNA of the CDR3: TGTGCCAGCACCCCCCACGGGACAAAGAGTGGAAACACCATATATTTT.

The chain has TRBV6-5 and TRBJ1-1; 12 positions match TRBD1. In germline, CDR1 is MNHEY, CDR2 SVGAGI. The V segment lost 4 bases and the J segment 3 bases; nucleotides outside the gene matches: 6. The CDR3 is made up of 16 amino acids. The CDR3 DNA sequence: TGTGCCAGCAGTTCGGGACAGGGGGCTAAGGACACTGAAGCTTTCTTT. Amino acids: CASSSGQGAKDTEAFF.

This clonotype turned up a few times. An end of the junction differs from the germline gene, which may be a read error. This chain joins TRBV6-1 and TRBJ2-5; 7 bases fit TRBD2. The CDR3 is 13 amino acids. Germline V gene sequence: CDR1 MNHNS, CDR2 SASEGT. The CDR3 protein is CASSEAYTGGQHF. For the CDR3, the DNA is TGTGCCAGCAGTGAAGCGTATACGGGGGGTCAACACTTC.

The CDR3 DNA reads TGTGCCATCAGTGAGTCGACAGGATCTCAGCCCCAGCATTTT. Amino acids: CAISESTGSQPQHF. The V and J genes are TRBV10-3 and TRBJ1-5; perhaps TRBD1 as D (6 bases). V lost 0 bases to trimming and J lost 6 bases, with 9 bases between them. This CDR3 has 14 residues. Germline CDR1 reads ENHRY; CDR2 reads SYGVKD.

This clonotype was observed many times. This sequence joins TRBV30 and TRBJ2-7, with no clear D. The CDR3 runs to 14 residues. The V and J ends lost 2 bases and 0 bases respectively, with 11 bases between them. Per germline, CDR1 GTSNPN and CDR2 SVGIG (reference sequence). CDR3 in amino acids: CAWSSGSSSYEQYF. CDR3 in DNA: TGTGCCTGGAGTTCCGGAAGTAGCTCCTACGAGCAGTACTTC.

This clonotype was observed a few times. The chain joins TRBV7-8 to TRBJ2-7; 10 bases fit TRBD1. V lost 5 bases, J lost 4 bases, and 8 bases stayed unmatched. CDR3 length: 15 residues. CDR1 is SGHVS, CDR2 FQNEAQ, per germline. For the CDR3, the DNA is TGTGCCAGCAGCCCCACGACAGGGGGCTATTACGAGCAGTACTTC. As protein: CASSPTTGGYYEQYF.

DNA for the CDR3: TGTGCCATCAGTGGACAGGGTCGTACTGAAGCTTTCTTT. This translates into CAISGQGRTEAFF. This chain links TRBV10-3 with TRBJ1-1; 7 bases align to TRBD1. Germline V gives CDR1 ENHRY, CDR2 SYGVKD. V trimming: 4 bases; J trimming: 5 bases; junction bases outside the gene matches: 4. This CDR3 spans 13 amino acids.

The gene calls are TRBV2 and TRBJ2-1; 13 bases are a match to TRBD2. CDR3 length: 20 residues. Germline V gives CDR1 SNHLY, CDR2 FYNNEI. Unmatched junction bases numbered 17, after V lost 8 bases and J lost 1 base. CDR3 nucleotides: TGTGCCAGCGGGACTGCAGTCGGGACTAGCGGGATTGAATCCTACAATGAGCAGTTCTTC. This sequence encodes CASGTAVGTSGIESYNEQFF.

This clonotype was seen repeatedly, ten times or more. This rearrangement joins TRBV12-3 or TRBV12-4 to TRBJ2-5; D possibly matches TRBD1 or TRBD2 (5 bases each). The CDR3 has 12 residues. V lost 7 bases, J lost 5 bases, and 11 bases lay in between. The CDR3 region has the DNA TGTGCCAGCACCTGGGACGGGGAGACCCAGTACTTC. This gives the protein CASTWDGETQYF.

This clonotype came up many times. The rearrangement joins TRBV28 to TRBJ2-7, with 9 bases that match TRBD1. The V and J ends lost 6 bases and 5 bases, in that order; junction bases with no gene match: 11. The CDR3 contains 15 residues. Germline assignment: CDR1 MDHEN and CDR2 SYDVKM. CDR3 residues: CASRPRDRERNEQYF. In DNA, the CDR3 is TGTGCCAGCAGACCTAGGGACAGGGAAAGGAACGAGCAGTACTTC.

This clonotype was counted ten times or more. This chain links TRBV12-3 or TRBV12-4 with TRBJ2-3, with 7 bases that match TRBD2. The CDR3 has 14 amino acids. Trimming cost V 3 bases and J 11 bases; bases outside gene matches: 11. This chain's CDR3 is CASSFRTRGKGQYF. As DNA, the CDR3 is TGTGCCAGCAGTTTCCGGACTAGAGGAAAGGGGCAGTATTTT.

This clonotype was found many times. The chain uses TRBV14 and TRBJ2-1; D might be TRBD2 (6 bases). There are 17 residues in the CDR3. Germline V lookup: CDR1 SGHDN, CDR2 FVKESK. Trimming removed 4 bases at V and 2 bases at J, with 18 bases between. The CDR3 DNA is TGTGCCAGCAGCCGAGGAAGACTAGTTGTCCCCTACAATGAGCAGTTCTTC. It codes for CASSRGRLVVPYNEQFF.

V and J are TRBV2 and TRBJ2-7; TRBD2 aligns across 11 bases. V lost 4 bases and J lost 0; bases outside the gene matches: 2. The germline V gene encodes CDR1 SNHLY and CDR2 FYNNEI. This CDR3 contains 15 residues. The CDR3 coding sequence is TGTGCCAGCAGTGGACTAGCGGGAATCTCCTACGAGCAGTACTTC. Translation gives CASSGLAGISYEQYF. Variable domain in full (rest from reference TRBV2 and TRBJ2-7): EPEVTQTPSHQVTQMGQEVILRCVPISNHLYFYWYRQILGQKVEFLVSFYNNEISEKSEIFDDQFSVERPDGSNFTLKIRSTKLEDSAMYFCASSGLAGISYEQYFGPGTRLTVT.

CDR3 residues: CASNPGTSGSHRGHEQYF. CDR3 nucleotide sequence: TGCGCCAGCAACCCCGGGACTAGCGGGAGCCACAGGGGCCACGAGCAGTACTTC. The chain carries TRBV5-1 and TRBJ2-7, with 14 bases fitting TRBD2. V was pared by 6 bases and J by 5 bases, with 16 bases of the junction left unmatched. The CDR3 runs 18 residues. The germline gives CDR1 SGHRS, CDR2 YFSETQ. Full variable domain (rest looked up from reference TRBV5-1 and TRBJ2-7): KAGVTQTPRYLIKTRGQQVTLSCSPISGHRSVSWYQQTPGQGLQFLFEYFSETQRNKGNFPGRFSGRQFSNSRSEMNVSTLELGDSALYLCASNPGTSGSHRGHEQYFGPGTRLTVT.

The rearrangement uses TRBV13 and TRBJ1-4, with 9 bases matching TRBD1. The CDR3 loop spans 15 amino acids. V shed 6 bases and J 10 bases; nucleotides not matched to a gene: 12. CDR1 and CDR2 from the germline V gene are PRHDT and FYEKMQ (reference sequence). The chain's CDR3 is CASSPPGQGFRKLFF. The CDR3 coding sequence is TGTGCCAGCAGTCCCCCGGGACAGGGCTTTAGAAAACTGTTTTTT.

This clonotype was recorded many times. This sequence joins TRBV2 and TRBJ2-3, with 12 bases that match TRBD2. Unmatched junction bases numbered 12, after V lost 4 bases and J lost 1 base. The CDR3 contains 19 residues. Germline V gene lookup returns CDR1 SNHLY and CDR2 FYNNEI. The CDR3 coding sequence is TGTGCCAGCAGTGCCAAAGTTTGGGCTAGCGGGAGGGGCACAGATACGCAGTATTTT. Protein: CASSAKVWASGRGTDTQYF.

This clonotype was observed at least ten times. This rearrangement joins TRBV5-1 to TRBJ2-7; TRBD2 matches 7 bases. With V trimmed by 1 base and J by 3 bases, 7 bases remained unmatched. The germline gives CDR1 SGHRS, CDR2 YFSETQ. This CDR3 has 15 residues. The CDR3 reads CASSLITGGSYEQYF. The CDR3 nucleotides read TGCGCCAGCAGCTTGATTACGGGGGGAAGCTACGAGCAGTACTTC.

This chain uses TRBV28 with TRBJ2-2; D unresolved. The V end was cut by 3 bases, the J end by 5 bases, with 10 bases between. CDR3 length: 14 residues. Germline assignment: CDR1 MDHEN and CDR2 SYDVKM. CDR3 protein: CASSLGSWTGELFF. The CDR3 nucleotides read TGTGCCAGCAGTTTGGGCAGCTGGACCGGGGAGCTGTTTTTT. Filled out from reference TRBV28 and TRBJ2-2, the complete variable domain reads DVKVTQSSRYLVKRTGEKVFLECVQDMDHENMFWYRQDPGLGLRLIYFSYDVKMKEKGDIPEGYSVSREKKERFSLILESASTNQTSMYLCASSLGSWTGELFFGEGSRLTVL.

This clonotype was seen many times. For the CDR3, the DNA is TGTGCCAGCAGCTTTCCGACTAGTACTGGCACAGATACGCAGTATTTT. The encoded protein is CASSFPTSTGTDTQYF. The V call is TRBV7-8, the J call TRBJ2-3; maybe TRBD2 (6 bases). The length of the CDR3 is 16 residues. V shed 3 bases and J shed 1 base, with 14 bases lying between them. Germline CDR1 and CDR2: SGHVS and FQNEAQ.

This clonotype was seen repeatedly, ten times or more. The chain has TRBV20-1 and TRBJ2-7; the D is unclear. Germline CDR1 reads DFQATT; CDR2 reads SNEGSKA (reference sequence). This CDR3 region has 13 residues. V lost 0 bases, J lost 3 bases, and 9 bases lay in between. The CDR3 here is CSARESWVYEQYF. The CDR3 DNA sequence: TGCAGTGCTAGAGAGAGCTGGGTCTACGAGCAGTACTTC.

This clonotype was recorded at least ten times. J is TRBJ2-1 and V is TRBV2; a possible D gene is TRBD2 (6 bases). This CDR3 spans 15 amino acids. Germline V CDR1 and CDR2: SNHLY, FYNNEI. The V gene lost 5 bases and the J gene lost 0 bases, with 11 bases spanning the gap. CDR3: CASSRVSGSYNEQFF. CDR3 sequence (DNA): TGTGCCAGCAGTAGGGTTAGCGGCTCCTACAATGAGCAGTTCTTC.